Following are 10 T cell receptor beta chains from one sample sequenced in a study of T cells in Graves' hyperthyroidism and ophthalmopathy. What was amplified from RNA transcripts were TCR beta CDR3 regions. First-round RT-PCR targeting the TCR CDR3 was performed with the HTBI primer set. TCRdb independently ran MiXCR on the multiplex PCR reads; one entry per CDR3 protein. The repertoire includes about 520,000 distinct CDR3 sequences, around 21% of them detected once, and around 27% sits in the top ten. Sample: blood. Receptors were obtained from a man aged 18 to 30 with Graves' hyperthyroidism.

The rearrangement links TRBV28 to TRBJ1-3; 7 positions agree with TRBD1. Germline CDR1 MDHEN, CDR2 SYDVKM. V gave up 4 bases and J gave up 4 bases; unmatched junction bases: 4. CDR3 size: 14 residues. DNA of the CDR3: TGTGCCAGCAGTTATAGGGGGCAGGGAAACACCATATATTTT. Its protein is CASSYRGQGNTIYF.

CDR3 nucleotides: TGTGCCAGCAGCTTGGTCGGTCTCGAGCAGTACTTC. Translated, it gives CASSLVGLEQYF. V is TRBV5-6 and J is TRBJ2-7; no firm D call. Per the germline V gene, CDR1 is SGHDT and CDR2 is YYEEEE. Deletions cut 0 bases from V and 6 bases from J, with 7 bases between. The CDR3 is made up of 12 amino acids. Full variable domain (remainder filled in from reference TRBV5-6 and TRBJ2-7): DAGVTQSPTHLIKTRGQQVTLRCSPKSGHDTVSWYQQALGQGPQFIFQYYEEEERQRGNFPDRFSGHQFPNYSSELNVNALLLGDSALYLCASSLVGLEQYFGPGTRLTVT.

J is TRBJ2-7 and V is TRBV6-1; 10 positions match TRBD2. This CDR3 contains 15 residues. V shed 6 bases, J shed 6 bases, and the junction held 11 bases outside the gene matches. Germline assignment: CDR1 MNHNS and CDR2 SASEGT. The CDR3 DNA sequence: TGTGCCAGCAGGACCACCAGAAGGACTAGCGGCGAGCAGTACTTC. This encodes CASRTTRRTSGEQYF.

This clonotype has a handful of counts. The chain employs TRBV6-1 and TRBJ2-5; 12 bases are shared with TRBD2. The junction had 11 bases not matched to a gene; V was cut back by 3 bases and J by 12 bases. This CDR3 contains 15 residues. CDR1 and CDR2 from the germline V gene are MNHNS and SASEGT. The CDR3 loop is CASSETSGGQETKYF. Here the CDR3 DNA reads TGTGCCAGCAGTGAGACTAGCGGGGGACAAGAGACTAAGTACTTC.

In its sample, this clonotype was seen a few times. The chain employs TRBV4-1 and TRBJ2-7, with D maybe TRBD1 (6 bases). With 0 bases removed from V and 4 bases from J, the gap between germline ends came to 16 bases. This CDR3 spans 16 amino acids. The germline gives CDR1 MGHRA, CDR2 YSYEKL. CDR3 nucleotide sequence: TGCGCCAGCAGCCAAGAGTGGGAACAGGGCTATTACGAGCAGTACTTC. This sequence encodes CASSQEWEQGYYEQYF.

This clonotype was detected ten times or more. V usage is TRBV6-1 and J usage is TRBJ1-5; TRBD1 is a possible D gene (5 bases). Trimming cost V 4 bases and J 2 bases, with 9 bases left between them. The germline gives CDR1 MNHNS, CDR2 SASEGT. This CDR3 contains 14 residues. This CDR3 reads CASSGGFGNQPQHF. DNA for the CDR3: TGTGCCAGCAGTGGGGGGTTTGGCAATCAGCCCCAGCATTTT.

This clonotype has a count of ten or more. Mismatch with germline at one junction end may stem from a read error. V gene TRBV12-3 or TRBV12-4 combines with J gene TRBJ2-4, with D perhaps TRBD1 (6 bases). The CDR3 extends over 14 amino acids. CDR3 DNA sequence: TGTGCCAGCAGTTTGGCAGGGGACGTGGTCATTAAGTACTTC. Residues: CASSLAGDVVIKYF.

This clonotype was found a few times. Its ends do not fully match the called genes, so a read error is possible. V and J are TRBV30 and TRBJ2-7, with D unclear. The CDR3 totals 18 residues. From germline, CDR1 is GTSNPN and CDR2 SVGIG (reference sequence). This CDR3 is CARSGGSKPAIQPYEQYF. For the CDR3, the DNA is TGTGCCCGGAGTGGTGGCTCCAAACCAGCTATACAGCCCTACGAGCAGTACTTC.

Comments on this clonotype: This may come from a read error, since a much larger clone is one base off. The chain combines TRBV19 with TRBJ2-7, with 8 bases identical to TRBD1. The ends lost 3 bases at V and 1 base at J; junction bases unmatched: 5. The V gene's germline CDR1 is LNHDA and CDR2 SQIVND (reference sequence). The CDR3 spans 15 residues. CDR3 in amino acids: CASSIAGGFSYEQYF. As DNA, the CDR3 is TGTGCCAGTAGTATCGCAGGGGGCTTTTCCTACGAGCAGTACTTC.

This chain connects TRBV4-2 to TRBJ1-2; 11 positions match TRBD1. Germline lookup yields CDR1 LGHNA and CDR2 YNFKEQ. V dropped 1 base and J dropped 8; count of bases not matched to a gene: 6. The CDR3 extends over 15 amino acids. CDR3 coding DNA: TGTGCCAGCAGCCAAGTCGGACAGGGGGCGGGAGGCTACACCTTC. This gives the protein CASSQVGQGAGGYTF.